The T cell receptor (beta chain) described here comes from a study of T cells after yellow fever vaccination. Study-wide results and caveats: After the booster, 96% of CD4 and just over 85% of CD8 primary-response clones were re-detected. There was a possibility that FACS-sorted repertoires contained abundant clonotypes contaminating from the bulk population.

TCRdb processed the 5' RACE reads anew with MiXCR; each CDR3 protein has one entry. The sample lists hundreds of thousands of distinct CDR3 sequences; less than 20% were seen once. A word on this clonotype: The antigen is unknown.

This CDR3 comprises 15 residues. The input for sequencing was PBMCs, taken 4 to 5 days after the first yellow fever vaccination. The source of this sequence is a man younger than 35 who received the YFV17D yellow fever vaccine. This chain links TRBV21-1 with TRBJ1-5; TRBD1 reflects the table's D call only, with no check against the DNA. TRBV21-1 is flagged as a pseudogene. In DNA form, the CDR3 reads TGTGCCAGCAGCAAAGTCGGGCGGTACAATCAGCCCCAGCATTTT. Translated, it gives CASSKVGRYNQPQHF.